This TCR beta chain stems from a study of radiotherapy plus CTLA-4 blockade in lung cancer. Study overall: The study recorded objective responses in 15% to 20% of patients and disease control in 31%.

Study-wide results and limits: Response, reportedly, was best predicted by interferon-beta along with early blood T cell clone dynamics. Blood saw expansion of tumor-derived TCR clones after radiotherapy plus ipilimumab.

V was shortened by 0 bases and J by 5 bases, with 6 bases between the two germline ends. Per the germline V gene, CDR1 is SGHRS and CDR2 is YFSETQ. The CDR3 sequence is 12 residues long. Some clones are missing from TCRdb's copy, which holds only in-frame ones; the method was immunoSEQ multiplex PCR. The profile shows more than 65,000 clones, 75% to 90% of them singletons. Comment on this clone: The target antigen is unknown.

Receiving focal radiation plus CTLA-4 blockade with ipilimumab were patients who had chemo-refractory metastatic non-small-cell lung cancer. The genes are TRBV5-1 and TRBJ2-7, with TRBD1 as a possible D gene (6 bases). The sample was peripheral blood, taken from a patient treated with radiotherapy plus ipilimumab. This clonotype was obtained from a human donor with non-small cell lung cancer who had stable disease on radiotherapy plus ipilimumab. CDR3 nucleotides: TGCGCCAGCAGCTTGGCAGGGGACGAGCAGTACTTC. The encoded protein is CASSLAGDEQYF.